This is a list of T cell receptor beta chains from one sample in a study of vaccination effects on CD4 cells after COVID-19. These receptors lack a known antigen. Clones were sequenced by immunoSEQ multiplex PCR, and TCRdb holds only the in-frame ones, with some missing. The repertoire consists of about 48,000 clones, with around three quarters occurring once and the leading ten covering more than 13%. Sequenced here: CD4+ T cells from PBMCs cultured with HCoV-OC43 spike peptides, sampled after COVID-19 vaccination. These receptors all stem from a human donor who received a COVID-19 vaccine. Both conserved end residues are part of each CDR3. A D gene is named only where the DNA matches it firmly. Clone size is stated in some rows and not others, as once, few, many or a class when expanded.

d_call	v_call	j_call	clone_size	cdr3_aa	cdr3_nt
NA	TRBV5-1	TRBJ2-2	few	CASSLESNTGELFF	TGCGCCAGCAGCTTGGAATCGAACACCGGGGAGCTGTTTTTT
NA	TRBV10-3	TRBJ2-5	NA	CAISESGRQKETQYF	TGTGCCATCAGTGAGTCTGGCCGACAGAAAGAGACCCAGTACTTC
NA	TRBV25-1	TRBJ2-2	NA	CASSESRISTGELFF	TGTGCCAGCAGTGAATCTCGAATAAGCACCGGGGAGCTGTTTTTT
TRBD1	TRBV2	TRBJ2-5	NA	CASSEYRGETQYF	TGTGCCAGCAGTGAATACAGGGGAGAGACCCAGTACTTC
TRBD1	TRBV7-2	TRBJ2-7	NA	CASSLLGQRYEQYF	TGTGCCAGCAGCTTATTGGGACAGCGCTACGAGCAGTACTTC
NA	TRBV5-4	TRBJ1-1	NA	CASSFGGLSSGGTEAFF	TGTGCCAGCAGCTTCGGGGGATTGAGTAGCGGGGGGACTGAAGCTTTCTTT
TRBD1	TRBV12-3/TRBV12-4	TRBJ1-2	NA	CASSSQDRGYTF	TGTGCCAGCAGCTCCCAGGACAGGGGATACACCTTC
NA	TRBV24-1	TRBJ2-7	NA	CATSEGSYEQYF	TGTGCCACCAGTGAGGGCTCCTACGAGCAGTACTTC
NA	TRBV24-1	TRBJ2-3	NA	CATSISGTDTQYF	TGTGCCACCAGTATTTCAGGCACAGATACGCAGTATTTT
TRBD2	TRBV4-1	TRBJ2-1	NA	CASSQVDLGLAGGNEQFF	TGCGCCAGCAGCCAAGTTGATTTAGGACTAGCGGGAGGCAATGAGCAGTTCTTC
TRBD1	TRBV5-1	TRBJ2-7	NA	CASSLGRTGVYEQYF	TGCGCCAGCAGCTTGGGTAGGACAGGGGTCTACGAGCAGTACTTC
NA	TRBV2	TRBJ2-3	once	CASTTEYTDTQYF	TGTGCCAGCACAACAGAGTACACAGATACGCAGTATTTT
TRBD1	TRBV6-5	TRBJ1-2	NA	CASSSGTGDYGYTF	TGTGCCAGCAGTTCCGGGACAGGTGACTATGGCTACACCTTC
NA	TRBV7-9	TRBJ1-3	NA	CASSLSYSGNTIYF	TGTGCCAGCAGCTTAAGTTACTCTGGAAACACCATATATTTT
NA	TRBV5-1	TRBJ1-1	NA	CASHYGGGTEAFF	TGCGCCAGCCACTACGGAGGAGGGACTGAAGCTTTCTTT
TRBD1	TRBV7-8	TRBJ1-1	few	CASSDRTGNTEAFF	TGTGCCAGCAGCGACCGGACAGGAAACACTGAAGCTTTCTTT
NA	TRBV30	TRBJ2-7	NA	CAWSHSYEQYF	TGTGCCTGGAGCCACTCCTACGAGCAGTACTTC